Each of the 17 T cell receptor beta chains below was sequenced from the same sample in a study of PD-L1 blockade in urothelial cancer. Time point of the sample: pretreatment peripheral blood. Method: immunoSEQ multiplex PCR; TCRdb's copy keeps in-frame clones and lacks some. The sample consists of about 56,000 clones, 85% of them appearing once. Sample: PBMCs, taken around atezolizumab (anti-PD-L1) treatment. The origin of the receptors is a man between 70 and 80 years old with urothelial cancer.

This rearrangement joins TRBV29-1 to TRBJ1-1; no firm D call. The CDR3 loop spans 10 amino acids. Trimming shortened V by 4 bases and J by 4 bases, and 4 bases separated the two germline ends. Germline CDR1 and CDR2: SQVTM and ANQGSEA. The CDR3 spells CSVASTEAFF. The CDR3 DNA is TGCAGCGTTGCTAGCACTGAAGCTTTCTTT.

V usage is TRBV5-1 and J usage is TRBJ2-7; the D gene is possibly TRBD1 (5 bases). The length of the CDR3 is 14 residues. CDR1 is SGHRS and CDR2 is YFSETQ in the germline V gene. V was clipped by 0 bases and J by 3 bases, with 10 bases between them. The CDR3, as DNA: TGCGCCAGCAGCTTGGAGCCAGGGTTCTACGAGCAGTACTTC. Translation gives CASSLEPGFYEQYF.

The chain joins TRBV4-2 to TRBJ2-2, with 14 bases identical to TRBD2. Germline CDR1 LGHNA, CDR2 YNFKEQ. This CDR3 region has 16 residues. V shed 6 bases and J 6 bases; nucleotides not matched to a gene: 6. CDR3 in DNA: TGTGCCAGCAGTCAGATGGGACTAGCGGGAGCCGGGGAGCTGTTTTTT. Translating gives CASSQMGLAGAGELFF.

This clone was counted many times. The rearrangement uses TRBV28 and TRBJ2-7; possible D gene TRBD2, 7 bases. Germline V gene lookup returns CDR1 MDHEN and CDR2 SYDVKM. V dropped 7 bases and J dropped 7 bases, with 17 bases sitting between them. The CDR3 sequence is 13 residues long. The CDR3 DNA sequence: TGTGCCAGCACCACGGGGGGCCTTGGAGAGCAGTACTTC. The encoded protein is CASTTGGLGEQYF.

The chain carries TRBV15 and TRBJ1-5, with TRBD1 as a possible D gene (5 bases). The germline V and J ends were trimmed by 4 bases and 4 bases, with 8 bases remaining between them. Germline V gene sequence: CDR1 LNHNV, CDR2 YYDKDF (reference sequence). CDR3 length: 13 amino acids. CDR3 sequence reads: CATSKGLNQPQHF. The CDR3 DNA sequence: TGTGCCACCAGCAAGGGGCTAAATCAGCCCCAGCATTTT. The variable domain in full, completed from reference TRBV15 and TRBJ1-5, reads DAMVIQNPRYQVTQFGKPVTLSCSQTLNHNVMYWYQQKSSQAPKLLFHYYDKDFNNEADTPDNFQSRRPNTSFCFLDIRSPGLGDTAMYLCATSKGLNQPQHFGDGTRLSIL.

The V call is TRBV4-1, the J call TRBJ2-1, with 9 bases fitting TRBD2. Germline CDR1 and CDR2: MGHRA and YSYEKL. CDR3 length: 14 amino acids. Trimming removed 4 bases from V and 9 bases from J; junction bases left unmatched: 7. As DNA, the CDR3 is TGCGCCAGCAGCCGCACCGCTAGCGGGACTGAGCAGTTCTTC. This codes for CASSRTASGTEQFF.

The genes are TRBV5-1 and TRBJ2-1, with TRBD1 matching 9 bases. The V segment lost 4 bases and the J segment 9 bases; nucleotides outside the gene matches: 11. There are 15 residues in the CDR3. Germline lookup yields CDR1 SGHRS and CDR2 YFSETQ. CDR3 amino acids: CASSPRTGAYGEQFF. The CDR3, as DNA: TGCGCCAGCAGCCCCCGGACAGGGGCATACGGTGAGCAGTTCTTC.

The V gene is TRBV19, the J gene TRBJ1-5, with 12 bases that match TRBD1. After removal of 7 bases from V and 2 bases from J, the junction contained 12 bases not matched to a gene. The CDR3 sequence is 18 residues long. CDR1 is LNHDA and CDR2 is SQIVND in the germline V gene (reference sequence). The CDR3 DNA is TGTGCCAGTACCCCGGGACAGGGGGCAGGGACTCGCAATCAGCCCCAGCATTTT. Its protein is CASTPGQGAGTRNQPQHF.

The chain links TRBV6-1 to TRBJ1-2; TRBD1 is a possible D gene (6 bases). V shed 6 bases and J shed 5 bases, with 13 bases lying between them. Per germline, CDR1 MNHNS and CDR2 SASEGT. The CDR3 has 13 amino acids. The CDR3 loop reads CASRVRDTYGYTF. DNA of the CDR3: TGTGCCAGCAGGGTTCGGGACACGTATGGCTACACCTTC.

The chain carries TRBV5-8 and TRBJ2-3, with 7 bases aligning to TRBD1. V lost 0 bases to trimming and J lost 14 bases; unmatched junction nucleotides: 18. This CDR3 spans 16 amino acids. Germline CDR1 and CDR2: SGHTS and YDEGEE. Written as DNA, the CDR3 is TGTGCCAGCAGCTTGGAGCAGGGGGAGAAGGGCAGATACGCGTATTTT. This sequence encodes CASSLEQGEKGRYAYF.

This clone was seen a single time. The rearrangement joins TRBV4-2 to TRBJ1-1; 7 bases fit TRBD1. Germline lookup yields CDR1 LGHNA and CDR2 YNFKEQ. This CDR3 comprises 20 residues. The V and J ends lost 0 bases and 5 bases, in that order; junction bases with no gene match: 21. CDR3 nucleotide sequence: TGTGCCAGCAGCCAAGATCTAATAGGGGCAGGGGGTTTTTCGAGGACTGAAGCTTTCTTT. Its protein product is CASSQDLIGAGGFSRTEAFF.

This clone was detected only a few times. The CDR3 sequence: CASSLLLGQSLSYEQYF. The CDR3 DNA sequence: TGTGCCAGCAGTCTACTCTTGGGACAGTCCCTCTCCTACGAGCAGTACTTC. The chain has TRBV28 and TRBJ2-7; 7 bases fit TRBD1. The CDR3 extends over 17 amino acids. Losses at the gene ends were 5 bases for V and 0 bases for J; bases not matched to a gene: 13. CDR1 is MDHEN, CDR2 SYDVKM, per germline.

The chain recombines TRBV10-2 with TRBJ1-1; 7 positions match TRBD1. Germline CDR1 is WSHSY and CDR2 is SAAADI. Trimming cost V 7 bases and J 5 bases; bases outside gene matches: 4. CDR3 length: 12 residues. This CDR3 reads CASKGAATEAFF. For the CDR3, the DNA is TGCGCCAGCAAGGGGGCAGCAACTGAAGCTTTCTTT.

The gene calls are TRBV6-5 and TRBJ2-7; 7 bases line up with TRBD1. The CDR3 spans 14 residues. Germline-derived CDR1 and CDR2 are MNHEY and SVGAGI. V lost 2 bases and J lost 2; bases outside the gene matches: 3. Written as DNA, the CDR3 is TGTGCCAGCAGTTACCTTGACAGGGCCTACGAGCAGTACTTC. Its translation is CASSYLDRAYEQYF.

The chain combines TRBV29-1 with TRBJ1-1; D not resolved. The CDR3 covers 13 residues. V was clipped by 4 bases and J by 6 bases, with 15 bases between them. Germline values: CDR1 SQVTM, CDR2 ANQGSEA. The CDR3 region has the DNA TGCAGCGTTGTACCTCAGGTAATGGCTGAAGCTTTCTTT. Its protein product is CSVVPQVMAEAFF.

The rearrangement links TRBV29-1 to TRBJ2-6; TRBD1 matches at 8 bases. The CDR3 loop spans 15 amino acids. Losses at the gene ends were 4 bases for V and 0 bases for J; bases not matched to a gene: 2. Germline V CDR1 and CDR2: SQVTM, ANQGSEA. In DNA, the CDR3 is TGCAGCGTTGGGACAGGGACCTCTGGGGCCAACGTCCTGACTTTC. Translating it yields CSVGTGTSGANVLTF.

This clone has only one observation. This chain uses TRBV9 with TRBJ2-4; TRBD2 agrees at 12 bases. This CDR3 is built from 18 residues. Trimming cost V 2 bases and J 1 base; bases outside gene matches: 7. CDR1 and CDR2 (germline): SGDLS, YYNGEE. Written as DNA, the CDR3 is TGTGCCAGCAGCGTCGGACTAGCGGGATTAGGGGCCAAAAACATTCAGTACTTC. Encoded protein: CASSVGLAGLGAKNIQYF.